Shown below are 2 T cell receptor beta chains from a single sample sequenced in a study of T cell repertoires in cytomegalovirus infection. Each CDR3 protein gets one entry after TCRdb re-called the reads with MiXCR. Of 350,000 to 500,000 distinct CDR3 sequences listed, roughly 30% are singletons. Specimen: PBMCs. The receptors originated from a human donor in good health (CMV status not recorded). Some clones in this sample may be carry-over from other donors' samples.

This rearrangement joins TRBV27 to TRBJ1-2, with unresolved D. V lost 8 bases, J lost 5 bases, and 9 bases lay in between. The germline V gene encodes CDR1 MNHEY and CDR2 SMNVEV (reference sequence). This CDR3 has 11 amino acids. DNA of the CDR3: TGTGCCAGCCGTCCGGGATATGGCTACACCTTC. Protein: CASRPGYGYTF.

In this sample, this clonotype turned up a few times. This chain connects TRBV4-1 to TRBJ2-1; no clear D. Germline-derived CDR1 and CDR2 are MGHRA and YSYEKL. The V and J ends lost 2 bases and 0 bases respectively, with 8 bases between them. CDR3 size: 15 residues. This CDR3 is CASSQTRGSYNEQFF. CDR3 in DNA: TGCGCCAGCAGCCAAACCCGCGGCTCCTACAATGAGCAGTTCTTC.